The clone carrying this T cell receptor (beta chain) was detected only a few times. Its antigen is as yet unknown. Regarding treatment: roughly 10-day PBMC culture with coronavirus spike peptide pools or control peptides (ViraFEST assay). Collection of the unexposed donor's CD4+ T cells took place before the COVID-19 pandemic (2011-2018). Antigen-specific T cells were expanded with peptide pools by ViraFEST, and TCRs were then sequenced. This sample stems from a study of vaccination and CD4 T cells after COVID-19. Study context: Collection of post-vaccine samples followed dose two by a median roughly 68 days, spanning a range of 14 to 241. Stimulation of the cells used overlapping spike peptide pools from SARS-CoV-2 and from the common cold coronaviruses HCoV-NL63, HCoV-OC43 and HCoV-229E.

Sequencing of cultured CD4+ T cell DNA used the Oncomine TCR Beta short-read assay. TCRdb re-called the PCR reads through MiXCR, storing one row per CDR3 protein. The sample holds 6,000 or so distinct CDR3 sequences, roughly 44% seen once. CDR1 SGHTA and CDR2 FQGTGA come from the germline V gene. This CDR3 has 16 residues. The trim removed 3 bases at V and 1 base at J, leaving 8 bases unmatched. The TCR sequence derives from a human donor in good health. Input material: CD4+ T cells from blood, cultured in vitro. This chain connects TRBV7-3 to TRBJ1-2; 7 nucleotides match TRBD1. The CDR3 protein is CASSFTGESYNYGYTF. The CDR3 nucleotides read TGTGCCAGCAGCTTCACAGGGGAGAGTTATAACTATGGCTACACCTTC.